The source of this T cell receptor beta chain is a study of blood T cell repertoires in COVID-19. J gave up 0 bases and V 2 bases, and 2 bases lay outside the gene matches. This CDR3 comprises 14 residues. Germline V CDR1 and CDR2: SGHDT, YYEEEE. Authors' data handling: Estimates of nucleated cell counts were drawn from the amplification of reference gene primers. Sequenced by immunoSEQ multiplex PCR; TCRdb stores in-frame clones only, minus some. V and J calls and clone size are those listed in that table; D and trimming were worked out from the DNA. The sample contains over 100,000 clones, about 86% of which appear only once.

Material: peripheral blood. The V call is TRBV5-6, the J call TRBJ2-7; 7 positions agree with TRBD1. This sequence originates from a woman older than 75 with active or convalescent COVID-19. This CDR3 is CASSFDRVSYEQYF. CDR3 sequence (DNA): TGTGCCAGCAGCTTTGACAGGGTCTCCTACGAGCAGTACTTC.